Listed here are 25 T cell receptor beta chains from one sample, sequenced in a study of cytomegalovirus exposure and HLA in healthy donors. The PCR had 60 Vbeta and 13 Jbeta primers. Clones were sequenced by immunoSEQ multiplex PCR, and TCRdb holds only the in-frame ones, with some missing. The data show more than 95,000 clones, around 82% seen once. The sample consisted of PBMCs. The source of these receptors is a woman between 40 and 50 years old in good health and CMV-seronegative.

The chain links TRBV2 to TRBJ2-5, with D tentatively TRBD2 (5 bases). Trimming removed 10 bases from V and 4 bases from J, with 19 bases in between. The CDR3 extends over 14 amino acids. Germline lookup yields CDR1 SNHLY and CDR2 FYNNEI. The CDR3 region has the DNA TGTGCCACTCACCCCGAGGGCGGTGGAGAGACCCAGTACTTC. Protein: CATHPEGGGETQYF.

The CDR3 coding sequence is TGTGCCAGCAATACAGGGGGCCGTAACTATGGCTACACCTTC. Its translation: CASNTGGRNYGYTF. V usage is TRBV27 and J usage is TRBJ1-2; TRBD1 agrees at 9 bases. The CDR3 has 14 residues. Germline CDR1 is MNHEY and CDR2 is SMNVEV (reference sequence). Germline trimming cut 7 bases from V and 1 base from J; bases unmatched to any gene: 4.

The rearrangement uses TRBV5-8 and TRBJ1-2, with 8 bases aligning to TRBD1. V lost 4 bases to trimming and J lost 5 bases; unmatched junction nucleotides: 13. This CDR3 region has 16 residues. Germline V CDR1 and CDR2: SGHTS, YDEGEE. CDR3 DNA: TGTGCCAGCAGCCCCGCAGGGGGCAGGAGAACATATGGCTACACCTTC. Translated, it gives CASSPAGGRRTYGYTF.

This chain uses TRBV4-1 with TRBJ2-7; 8 bases map to TRBD1. CDR1 and CDR2 from the germline V gene are MGHRA and YSYEKL. With V trimmed by 1 base and J by 3 bases, 11 bases remained unmatched. This CDR3 region has 17 residues. This chain's CDR3 is CASSQGSPGQAYYEQYF. The CDR3 nucleotides are TGCGCCAGCAGCCAAGGCAGTCCGGGACAGGCCTACTACGAGCAGTACTTC.

This chain joins TRBV30 and TRBJ1-1; TRBD1 is a possible D gene (6 bases). The CDR3 loop spans 12 amino acids. Trimming removed 3 bases at V and 4 bases at J, with 9 bases between. Germline V gene data show CDR1 as GTSNPN and CDR2 as SVGIG (reference sequence). The DNA for the CDR3 is TGTGCCTGGAGCCTGGACAGCACTGAAGCTTTCTTT. This codes for CAWSLDSTEAFF.

The chain carries TRBV7-9 and TRBJ2-7, with unresolved D. CDR1 and CDR2 from the germline V gene are SEHNR and FQNEAQ (reference sequence). V lost 5 bases and J lost 6, with 5 bases in between. The CDR3 is 10 amino acids. CDR3: CASSPGEQYF. The CDR3 DNA sequence: TGTGCCAGCAGCCCAGGCGAGCAGTACTTC.

This CDR3 is CASRPGTGLFAEAFF. The CDR3 nucleotides are TGTGCCAGCAGACCCGGGACAGGGCTATTCGCTGAAGCTTTCTTT. This sequence joins TRBV28 and TRBJ1-1, with TRBD1 matching over 9 bases. The CDR3 runs to 15 residues. Looked up from germline, CDR1 is MDHEN and CDR2 is SYDVKM. The ends lost 6 bases at V and 6 bases at J; junction bases unmatched: 11.

V and J are TRBV10-2 and TRBJ2-3; 8 bases line up with TRBD1. Trimming cost V 6 bases and J 3 bases; bases outside gene matches: 11. CDR1 and CDR2 from the germline V gene are WSHSY and SAAADI. The CDR3 runs 16 residues. This chain's CDR3 is CASRPGTGGATDTQYF. The CDR3 DNA reads as TGCGCCAGCAGACCCGGGACAGGCGGCGCAACAGATACGCAGTATTTT.

The chain employs TRBV19 and TRBJ2-7; a possible D gene is TRBD2 (6 bases). The CDR3 sequence is 13 residues long. Germline-derived CDR1 and CDR2 are LNHDA and SQIVND (reference sequence). V was trimmed by 4 bases and J by 0 bases, leaving 7 bases between them. CDR3 coding DNA: TGTGCCAGTAGTAGCGGGATCTCCTACGAGCAGTACTTC. Translated: CASSSGISYEQYF.

This clone was seen a single time. The V call is TRBV9, the J call TRBJ2-1, with a possible D match to TRBD2 (6 bases). The V and J ends lost 1 base and 1 base respectively, with 15 bases between them. The CDR3 spans 17 residues. CDR1 is SGDLS, CDR2 YYNGEE, per germline. The CDR3, as DNA: TGTGCCAGCAGCGTAAACTTTGCGGCGGGATCCTACAATGAGCAGTTCTTC. Translated, it gives CASSVNFAAGSYNEQFF.

The chain carries TRBV28 and TRBJ1-2, with a tentative D call TRBD1 (6 bases). Germline values: CDR1 MDHEN, CDR2 SYDVKM. Trimming left V 6 bases short and J 4 bases short, with 12 bases between. CDR3 length equals 13 residues. CDR3 in DNA: TGTGCCAGCAGCCCTAACAGGGCCTATGGCTACACCTTC. This encodes CASSPNRAYGYTF.

The chain employs TRBV2 and TRBJ1-5; TRBD1 agrees at 7 bases. Trimming at V came to 7 bases and at J to 5 bases, leaving 5 bases not matched to a gene. The CDR3 is made up of 13 amino acids. Looked up from germline, CDR1 is SNHLY and CDR2 is FYNNEI. CDR3 region: CASNQQGYQPQHF. CDR3 in DNA: TGTGCCAGCAATCAACAGGGGTATCAGCCCCAGCATTTT.

This chain uses TRBV9 with TRBJ2-2; 10 nucleotides align to TRBD1. CDR1 and CDR2 from the germline V gene are SGDLS and YYNGEE. The CDR3 has 14 amino acids. The V gene end was trimmed by 5 bases and the J gene end by 7 bases; junction bases not matched to a gene: 5. The CDR3 loop reads CASRAGTGDGELFF. The CDR3 DNA follows: TGTGCCAGCAGGGCCGGGACAGGGGACGGGGAGCTGTTTTTT.

The count of this clone is one. The rearrangement joins TRBV5-1 to TRBJ1-1; the D gene is possibly TRBD1 (5 bases). This CDR3 is 13 amino acids long. Germline values: CDR1 SGHRS, CDR2 YFSETQ. V was trimmed by 0 bases and J by 5 bases, leaving 8 bases between them. The CDR3: CASSLEGITEAFF. The DNA for the CDR3 is TGCGCCAGCAGCTTGGAGGGGATTACTGAAGCTTTCTTT.

The chain is built from TRBV4-2 and TRBJ2-7; 7 nucleotides line up with TRBD1. This CDR3 spans 15 amino acids. V was pared by 4 bases and J by 3 bases, with 9 bases of the junction left unmatched. The germline gives CDR1 LGHNA, CDR2 YNFKEQ. This CDR3 is CASSLQRQGNYEQYF. CDR3 sequence (DNA): TGTGCCAGCAGCCTCCAGAGACAGGGCAACTACGAGCAGTACTTC.

This clone was seen a single time. V and J are TRBV18 and TRBJ2-7, with 8 bases that match TRBD1. The trim removed 0 bases at V and 2 bases at J, leaving 0 bases unmatched. CDR1 is KGHSH and CDR2 is LQKENI in the germline V gene. The CDR3 covers 14 residues. The CDR3 spells CASSPPDRAYEQYF. In DNA form, the CDR3 reads TGTGCCAGCTCACCACCGGACAGGGCCTACGAGCAGTACTTC.

The chain recombines TRBV6-1 with TRBJ2-3; a possible D gene is TRBD2 (6 bases). Looked up from germline, CDR1 is MNHNS and CDR2 is SASEGT. Trimming took off 7 bases at V and 1 base at J, with 12 bases between the two ends. This CDR3 is built from 14 residues. The CDR3 DNA is TGTGCCAGCATATTGGGAGGACGCACAGATACGCAGTATTTT. This translates into CASILGGRTDTQYF.

The chain combines TRBV10-3 with TRBJ1-4, with D uncertain. Germline CDR1 reads ENHRY; CDR2 reads SYGVKD. This CDR3 is built from 15 residues. V lost 0 bases and J 2 bases, leaving 7 bases between the germline ends. The CDR3 region is CAISESGHTNEKLFF. CDR3 in DNA: TGTGCCATCAGTGAGTCTGGCCACACTAATGAAAAACTGTTTTTT.

The rearrangement links TRBV28 to TRBJ2-7, with 8 positions matching TRBD2. The CDR3 is made up of 15 amino acids. The V gene end was trimmed by 5 bases and the J gene end by 4 bases; junction bases not matched to a gene: 10. Looked up from germline, CDR1 is MDHEN and CDR2 is SYDVKM. As DNA, the CDR3 is TGTGCCAGCAGTATACTAGCGGCAACCGATTACGAGCAGTACTTC. Its translation is CASSILAATDYEQYF. The variable domain in full, completed from reference TRBV28 and TRBJ2-7, reads DVKVTQSSRYLVKRTGEKVFLECVQDMDHENMFWYRQDPGLGLRLIYFSYDVKMKEKGDIPEGYSVSREKKERFSLILESASTNQTSMYLCASSILAATDYEQYFGPGTRLTVT.

The table lists this clone with a count of one. This sequence joins TRBV28 and TRBJ1-2; TRBD1 is a possible D gene (5 bases). Germline V gene data show CDR1 as MDHEN and CDR2 as SYDVKM. The CDR3 contains 14 residues. The V and J ends lost 3 bases and 3 bases respectively, with 11 bases between them. The CDR3 region has the DNA TGTGCCAGCAGTTTTTCGGGGGAGGACTATGGCTACACCTTC. Residues: CASSFSGEDYGYTF.

V gene TRBV6-5 combines with J gene TRBJ2-7; no firm D call. From germline, CDR1 is MNHEY and CDR2 SVGAGI. V lost 8 bases, J lost 5 bases, and 10 bases lay in between. The length of the CDR3 is 11 residues. Here the CDR3 reads CASSLRDEQYF. The DNA for the CDR3 is TGTGCCAGCTCCTTACGGGACGAGCAGTACTTC.

The chain employs TRBV18 and TRBJ1-1; the D is unclear. Germline V gene sequence: CDR1 KGHSH, CDR2 LQKENI. V lost 5 bases and J 4 bases, leaving 11 bases between the germline ends. The CDR3 extends over 13 amino acids. CDR3 nucleotide sequence: TGTGCCAGCTCATACGGGGAGGGCACTGAAGCTTTCTTT. It yields the protein CASSYGEGTEAFF.

The chain has TRBV5-8 and TRBJ1-1; D perhaps matches TRBD1 (5 bases). CDR1 and CDR2 from the germline V gene are SGHTS and YDEGEE. The CDR3 is made up of 15 amino acids. V was trimmed by 2 bases and J by 1 base, leaving 12 bases between them. CDR3 sequence: CASSLLGHPNTEAFF. The CDR3 region has the DNA TGTGCCAGCAGCTTACTCGGACACCCGAACACTGAAGCTTTCTTT.

V is TRBV11-3 and J is TRBJ2-3, with 9 bases lining up with TRBD2. V was pared by 0 bases and J by 3 bases, with 10 bases of the junction left unmatched. Germline V gives CDR1 SGHNT, CDR2 YENEEA. The length of the CDR3 is 18 residues. CDR3 DNA sequence: TGTGCCAGCAGCTTAGACGCCAGCCTAGCGGGGCCAACAGATACGCAGTATTTT. Amino acids: CASSLDASLAGPTDTQYF.

CDR3 coding DNA: TGCGCCAGCAGCCAAGTCGCGACTAGCGGCCGCACAGATACGCAGTATTTT. Translation gives CASSQVATSGRTDTQYF. V is TRBV4-3 and J is TRBJ2-3, with TRBD2 identical over 9 bases. Germline CDR1 LGHNA, CDR2 YSLEER. The CDR3 loop spans 17 amino acids. Trimming removed 1 base from V and 1 base from J; junction bases left unmatched: 6.